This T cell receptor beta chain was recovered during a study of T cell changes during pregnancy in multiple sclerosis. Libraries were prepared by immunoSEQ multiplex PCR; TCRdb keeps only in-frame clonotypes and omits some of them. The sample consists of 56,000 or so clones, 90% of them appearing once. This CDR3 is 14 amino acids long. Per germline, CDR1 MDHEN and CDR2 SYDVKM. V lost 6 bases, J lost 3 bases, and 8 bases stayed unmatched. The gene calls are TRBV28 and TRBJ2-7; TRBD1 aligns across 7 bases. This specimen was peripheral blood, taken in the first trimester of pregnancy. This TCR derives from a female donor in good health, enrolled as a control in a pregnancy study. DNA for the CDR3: TGTGCCAGCAGGTCGGGACAGAGCCTCTACGAGCAGTACTTC. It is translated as CASRSGQSLYEQYF.